This entry describes one T cell receptor beta chain. The data are from a study of OX40 agonist ivuxolimab in advanced cancers. Study information: Three individuals attained partial responses, comprising one hepatocellular carcinoma case and two cutaneous melanoma cases.

The repertoire was sequenced with immunoSEQ multiplex PCR; TCRdb's copy has only in-frame clones and lacks some. Among tens of thousands of clones listed, around 88% were seen once. Sampling times: baseline, cycle 4 day 1, cycle 7 day 1. This receptor was identified in an adult with an advanced solid tumor such as melanoma, head and neck, liver or kidney cancer. The sequenced sample was CD4+ or CD8+ T cells sorted from blood, obtained in a trial of the OX40 agonist ivuxolimab.

This CDR3 reads CAWSAGLAGEDTQYF. The DNA for the CDR3 is TGTGCCTGGAGCGCGGGACTAGCGGGGGAAGATACGCAGTATTTT. The chain joins TRBV30 to TRBJ2-3; 14 bases match TRBD2. The CDR3 spans 15 residues. The V gene's germline CDR1 is GTSNPN and CDR2 SVGIG (reference sequence). The V gene end was trimmed by 3 bases and the J gene end by 5 bases; junction bases not matched to a gene: 4. Complete variable domain (other parts from reference TRBV30 and TRBJ2-3): SQTIHQWPATLVQPVGSPLSLECTVEGTSNPNLYWYRQAAGRGLQLLFYSVGIGQISSEVPQNLSASRPQDRQFILSSKKLLLSDSGFYLCAWSAGLAGEDTQYFGPGTRLTVL.